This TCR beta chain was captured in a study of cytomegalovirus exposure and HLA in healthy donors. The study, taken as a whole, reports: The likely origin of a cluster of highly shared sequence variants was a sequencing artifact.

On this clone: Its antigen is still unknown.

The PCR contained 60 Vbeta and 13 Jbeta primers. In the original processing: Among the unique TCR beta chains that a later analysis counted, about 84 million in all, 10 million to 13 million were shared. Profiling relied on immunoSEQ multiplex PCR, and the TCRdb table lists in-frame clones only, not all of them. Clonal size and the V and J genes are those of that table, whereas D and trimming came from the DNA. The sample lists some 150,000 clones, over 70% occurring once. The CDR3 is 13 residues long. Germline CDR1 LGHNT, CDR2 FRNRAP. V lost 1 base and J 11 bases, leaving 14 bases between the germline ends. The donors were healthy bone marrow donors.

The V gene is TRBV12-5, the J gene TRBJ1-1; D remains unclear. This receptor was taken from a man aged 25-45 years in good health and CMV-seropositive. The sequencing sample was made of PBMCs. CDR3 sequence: CASGLDRHRYAFF. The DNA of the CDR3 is TGTGCTAGTGGTTTGGACCGACACCGCTACGCTTTCTTT.